The 24 T cell receptor beta chains given below trace back to one sample, sequenced in a study of blood T cell repertoires in COVID-19. Method: immunoSEQ multiplex PCR; TCRdb's copy keeps in-frame clones and lacks some. The sample includes tens of thousands of clones, around 80% seen only once; the top ten take about 16%. The sample taken for sequencing was peripheral blood. These receptors were taken from a human donor with active or convalescent COVID-19. The donor label of this sample is uncertain.

The chain employs TRBV25-1 and TRBJ2-2; 7 nucleotides align to TRBD1. The CDR3 extends over 13 amino acids. Germline CDR1 reads MGHDK; CDR2 reads SYGVNS. With V trimmed by 8 bases and J by 6 bases, 6 bases remained unmatched. CDR3 amino acids: CASGSQGAGELFF. The CDR3 DNA sequence: TGTGCCAGCGGTTCCCAGGGGGCCGGGGAGCTGTTTTTT.

The chain links TRBV19 to TRBJ1-4; D gene unclear. Between the trimmed V and J ends, which lost 1 base and 4 bases, there was a span of 10 bases. Per the germline V gene, CDR1 is LNHDA and CDR2 is SQIVND (reference sequence). This CDR3 has 15 amino acids. CDR3 sequence: CASSIAGGYNEKLFF. The CDR3 DNA reads TGTGCCAGTAGTATAGCCGGCGGCTATAATGAAAAACTGTTTTTT.

The rearrangement links TRBV28 to TRBJ2-1; D unresolved. This CDR3 contains 14 residues. Germline assignment: CDR1 MDHEN and CDR2 SYDVKM. The V and J ends lost 6 bases and 0 bases respectively, with 9 bases between them. Written as DNA, the CDR3 is TGTGCCAGCAGAATTGGCGGCTCCTACAATGAGCAGTTCTTC. Its translation: CASRIGGSYNEQFF.

V is TRBV4-2 and J is TRBJ2-3; TRBD2 matches at 7 bases. Germline-derived CDR1 and CDR2 are LGHNA and YNFKEQ. The ends lost 4 bases at V and 1 base at J; junction bases unmatched: 5. The CDR3 loop spans 15 amino acids. This chain's CDR3 is CASSPRGEGTDTQYF. In DNA form, the CDR3 reads TGTGCCAGCAGCCCACGGGGGGAAGGCACAGATACGCAGTATTTT.

The chain combines TRBV4-1 with TRBJ1-1, with a possible D match to TRBD1 (5 bases). The CDR3 is 14 amino acids. CDR1 MGHRA and CDR2 YSYEKL come from the germline V gene. Trimming removed 5 bases from V and 0 bases from J, with 10 bases in between. CDR3 coding DNA: TGCGCCAGCAGCACAGGAACCATGAACACTGAAGCTTTCTTT. Its protein product is CASSTGTMNTEAFF.

This clone was seen only a few times. This chain joins TRBV7-2 and TRBJ2-1, with 11 bases fitting TRBD1. Trimming removed 4 bases from V and 7 bases from J; junction bases left unmatched: 6. Germline lookup yields CDR1 SGHTA and CDR2 FQGNSA. This CDR3 has 15 amino acids. For the CDR3, the DNA is TGTGCCAGCAGCTGGGGACAGGGGGAGGAAAATGAGCAGTTCTTC. Its translation is CASSWGQGEENEQFF.

The CDR3 DNA reads TGTGCCAGCAGCTTACTGCAGGGGTCCTACGAGCAGTACTTC. Protein sequence: CASSLLQGSYEQYF. V gene TRBV11-3 combines with J gene TRBJ2-7, with D perhaps TRBD1 (6 bases). The CDR3 is 14 amino acids. The germline CDR1 and CDR2 sequences are SGHNT and YENEEA. V dropped 2 bases and J dropped 1 base, with 9 bases sitting between them.

The chain joins TRBV4-2 to TRBJ2-2, with 11 nucleotides matching TRBD2. Losses at the gene ends were 4 bases for V and 1 base for J; bases not matched to a gene: 2. Per germline, CDR1 LGHNA and CDR2 YNFKEQ. CDR3 size: 16 residues. The CDR3 DNA sequence: TGTGCCAGCAGCCTAGCGGGAGGGGGGAACACCGGGGAGCTGTTTTTT. This encodes CASSLAGGGNTGELFF.

The chain has TRBV30 and TRBJ2-2; no reliable D call. The V gene lost 3 bases and the J gene lost 3 bases, with 8 bases spanning the gap. The CDR3 is 13 amino acids. Germline assignment: CDR1 GTSNPN and CDR2 SVGIG (reference sequence). CDR3: CAWSLSYTGELFF. For the CDR3, the DNA is TGTGCCTGGAGCCTGAGCTACACCGGGGAGCTGTTTTTT.

The rearrangement joins TRBV19 to TRBJ1-3, with 9 positions matching TRBD1. With 6 bases clipped from V and 4 bases from J, the junction kept 4 bases outside the gene matches. The length of the CDR3 is 14 residues. Germline loops: CDR1 LNHDA, CDR2 SQIVND (reference sequence). DNA for the CDR3: TGTGCCAGTAGGGACAGGGGATCCGGAAACACCATATATTTT. This translates into CASRDRGSGNTIYF. The full variable domain, rest sourced from reference TRBV19 and TRBJ1-3, is DGGITQSPKYLFRKEGQNVTLSCEQNLNHDAMYWYRQDPGQGLRLIYYSQIVNDFQKGDIAEGYSVSREKKESFPLTVTSAQKNPTAFYLCASRDRGSGNTIYFGEGSWLTVV.

The chain joins TRBV5-4 to TRBJ1-4; 9 bases fit TRBD1. There are 15 residues in the CDR3. CDR1 is SGHNT and CDR2 is YYREEE in the germline V gene (reference sequence). The ends lost 4 bases at V and 7 bases at J; junction bases unmatched: 8. CDR3 DNA sequence: TGTGCCAGCAGCCTGAACAGGGGGCTGGGTGAAAAACTGTTTTTT. Translated: CASSLNRGLGEKLFF.

The chain combines TRBV20-1 with TRBJ1-3; D not resolved. CDR1 and CDR2 (germline): DFQATT, SNEGSKA (reference sequence). V gave up 3 bases and J gave up 2 bases, with 11 bases separating them. This CDR3 region has 14 residues. CDR3 residues: CSASWALAGNTIYF. CDR3 bases: TGCAGTGCTAGTTGGGCCCTTGCTGGAAACACCATATATTTT.

This sequence joins TRBV11-1 and TRBJ2-1; 9 nucleotides match TRBD2. CDR3 length: 12 residues. In germline, CDR1 is SGHAT, CDR2 FQDESV (reference sequence). V lost 2 bases, J lost 14 bases, and 4 bases stayed unmatched. CDR3 amino acids: CASSLQASGEFF. The CDR3 nucleotides are TGTGCCAGCAGCTTACAGGCTAGCGGGGAGTTCTTC.

The chain employs TRBV9 and TRBJ2-5; the match to TRBD1 covers 10 bases. Germline trimming cut 0 bases from V and 5 bases from J; bases unmatched to any gene: 10. The CDR3 covers 17 residues. Germline lookup yields CDR1 SGDLS and CDR2 YYNGEE. CDR3 bases: TGTGCCAGCAGCGTAGCCCCCCCGACAGGGGGCTTGGAGACCCAGTACTTC. This sequence encodes CASSVAPPTGGLETQYF.

The chain employs TRBV28 and TRBJ1-4; D not resolved. This CDR3 has 12 residues. Germline V gene lookup returns CDR1 MDHEN and CDR2 SYDVKM. The ends were cut back, 8 bases at V and 7 bases at J, with 11 bases in the middle. The DNA for the CDR3 is TGTGCCAGCGATGGTAGAGGTGAAAAACTGTTTTTT. Encoded protein: CASDGRGEKLFF.

The chain links TRBV7-6 to TRBJ2-2; TRBD2 matches at 7 bases. This CDR3 comprises 16 residues. The germline V gene encodes CDR1 SGHVS and CDR2 FNYEAQ. J gave up 4 bases and V 4 bases, and 9 bases lay outside the gene matches. CDR3 DNA sequence: TGTGCCAGCAGCTCCGCTGTCTTAGCGGGCACCGGGGAGCTGTTTTTT. Residues: CASSSAVLAGTGELFF.

The chain couples TRBV12-3 or TRBV12-4 to TRBJ1-4; 10 nucleotides line up with TRBD1. The CDR3 is 13 amino acids. With 3 bases clipped from V and 10 bases from J, the junction kept 2 bases outside the gene matches. CDR3 bases: TGTGCCAGCAGTTTGGGACAGGGGCGAAAACTGTTTTTT. It is translated as CASSLGQGRKLFF.

This chain connects TRBV29-1 to TRBJ1-1, with D maybe TRBD1 (5 bases). From germline, CDR1 is SQVTM and CDR2 ANQGSEA. The V end lost 3 bases, the J end lost 0 bases, and 11 bases lay between the germline ends. This CDR3 region has 14 residues. DNA for the CDR3: TGCAGCGTTGAGTGGCAGGGCGTGAACACTGAAGCTTTCTTT. This codes for CSVEWQGVNTEAFF.

The rearrangement joins TRBV19 to TRBJ1-1; TRBD1 agrees at 9 bases. CDR1 and CDR2 from the germline V gene are LNHDA and SQIVND (reference sequence). This CDR3 spans 16 amino acids. J lost 3 bases, V lost 4 bases, and 9 bases had no gene match. The CDR3 region is CASSTPGTGYDTEAFF. The CDR3 bases are TGTGCCAGTAGTACCCCCGGGACAGGGTATGACACTGAAGCTTTCTTT.

The chain has TRBV30 and TRBJ1-2, with D perhaps matching TRBD1 (5 bases). Germline values: CDR1 GTSNPN, CDR2 SVGIG (reference sequence). The CDR3 is 11 amino acids. The ends were cut back, 5 bases at V and 5 bases at J, with 9 bases in the middle. The CDR3 nucleotides read TGTGCCTGGTGGGGCTCGTATGGCTACACCTTC. It yields the protein CAWWGSYGYTF. Full variable domain (missing parts from reference TRBV30 and TRBJ1-2): SQTIHQWPATLVQPVGSPLSLECTVEGTSNPNLYWYRQAAGRGLQLLFYSVGIGQISSEVPQNLSASRPQDRQFILSSKKLLLSDSGFYLCAWWGSYGYTFGSGTRLTVV.

The V call is TRBV2, the J call TRBJ2-5; 9 bases are a match to TRBD2. The CDR3 has 18 amino acids. CDR1 and CDR2 (germline): SNHLY, FYNNEI. V shed 5 bases, J shed 1 base, and the junction held 14 bases outside the gene matches. Here the CDR3 DNA reads TGTGCCAGCAGTATACAGGGCGGGGTAGCGGGGGCCCAAGAGACCCAGTACTTC. The encoded protein is CASSIQGGVAGAQETQYF.

This chain connects TRBV12-3 or TRBV12-4 to TRBJ1-1; D not certain. V was clipped by 5 bases and J by 12 bases, with 10 bases between them. This CDR3 has 10 amino acids. Here the CDR3 reads CASSLNRPFF. The CDR3 coding sequence is TGTGCCAGCAGTCTAAACCGTCCTTTCTTT.

This clone was detected only a few times. The chain couples TRBV12-3 or TRBV12-4 to TRBJ2-1, with no clear D. The CDR3 runs to 11 residues. V lost 6 bases and J lost 7, with 7 bases in between. The CDR3 region is CASRFNNEQFF. In DNA, the CDR3 is TGTGCCAGCAGGTTCAATAATGAGCAGTTCTTC.

The V and J genes are TRBV4-1 and TRBJ2-6; perhaps TRBD1 as D (5 bases). Trimming removed 4 bases at V and 0 bases at J, with 10 bases between. Germline-derived CDR1 and CDR2 are MGHRA and YSYEKL. This CDR3 is 16 amino acids long. The CDR3 nucleotides read TGCGCCAGCAGCCTAGAAGACAGCTCTGGGGCCAACGTCCTGACTTTC. It yields the protein CASSLEDSSGANVLTF.